By proportion, the clone carrying this T cell receptor (beta chain) is medium-sized (0.01 to 0.1%). What it recognizes is unknown. Germline CDR1 LNHDA, CDR2 SQIVND (reference sequence). V lost 2 bases and J lost 7, with 9 bases in between. The CDR3 has 13 amino acids. The data were taken from a study of type 1 regulatory T cells. Background on the study: An in vitro protocol generated T-allo10, a Tr1-enriched, alloantigen-specific CD4 T cell product.

Each CDR3 protein is one row after TCRdb ran MiXCR on the reads. The table lists tens of thousands of distinct CDR3 sequences, roughly 20% of them singletons. Study-wide results and caveats: Tr1 cells had a more restricted TCR repertoire than non-Tr1 cells.

Sequencing was done on a sample of cultured type 1 regulatory T (Tr1) cells, either the whole culture or a sorted fraction (not recorded which). The chain links TRBV19 to TRBJ2-1; D uncertain. This clonotype was obtained from a human donor in good health. Here the CDR3 DNA reads TGTGCCAGTAGTATATCCAGCCAAAATGAGCAGTTCTTC. Residues: CASSISSQNEQFF.